A single sample gave rise to the 19 T cell receptor beta chains below, sequenced in a study of CD8 T cells in ankylosing spondylitis. TCRdb redid the calling of the 5' RACE reads with MiXCR, one entry per CDR3 protein. The table lists approximately 300,000 distinct CDR3 sequences, around 8% of them singletons. The antigens these receptors bind are not known. Findings and caveats of the study: Seven to nine highly homologous variants formed a TCR beta motif that appeared characteristic of ankylosing spondylitis blood.

The source material was blood, either unsorted or a sorted T cell fraction (not recorded which). Every receptor here comes from a male donor with ankylosing spondylitis.

This clonotype was observed a handful of times. This chain links TRBV3-1 with TRBJ1-1; D gene uncertain. Germline CDR1 is LGHDT and CDR2 is YNNKEL (reference sequence). V was trimmed by 1 base and J by 4 bases, leaving 16 bases between them. The CDR3 consists of 16 residues. CDR3 in DNA: TGTGCCAGCAGCCAAGTGGTTGGCCCCGGGAGCACTGAAGCTTTCTTT. Amino acid sequence: CASSQVVGPGSTEAFF.

The chain couples TRBV3-1 to TRBJ2-7; TRBD1 matches at 8 bases. The CDR3 is 16 residues long. Germline V lookup: CDR1 LGHDT, CDR2 YNNKEL (reference sequence). V was pared by 0 bases and J by 4 bases, with 8 bases of the junction left unmatched. CDR3 nucleotide sequence: TGTGCCAGCAGCCAAGATCTGGTCAGGGGGCGGTACGAGCAGTACTTC. This gives the protein CASSQDLVRGRYEQYF.

A few counts support this clonotype. V and J are TRBV4-2 and TRBJ2-1; tentatively, D is TRBD2 (5 bases). CDR3 size: 15 residues. The V end lost 1 base, the J end lost 5 bases, and 12 bases lay between the germline ends. Germline loops: CDR1 LGHNA, CDR2 YNFKEQ. The CDR3 loop is CASSQVGGGHNEQFF. The DNA of the CDR3 is TGTGCCAGCAGCCAAGTTGGTGGCGGGCACAATGAGCAGTTCTTC.

The chain has TRBV12-3 or TRBV12-4 and TRBJ2-7; TRBD2 matches 7 bases. The junction had 7 bases not matched to a gene; V was cut back by 2 bases and J by 12 bases. The CDR3 is 12 amino acids. The CDR3 region is CASSLRAGDLYF. DNA for the CDR3: TGTGCCAGCAGTTTACGGGCGGGGGACCTGTACTTC.

This clonotype was seen a few times. The CDR3 bases are TGTGCCAGTAGTATTAGGGAGTCTAACTATGGCTACACCTTC. Its translation: CASSIRESNYGYTF. J is TRBJ1-2 and V is TRBV19; D is unclear. This CDR3 comprises 14 residues. V dropped 3 bases and J dropped 0 bases, with 8 bases sitting between them. Germline V lookup: CDR1 LNHDA, CDR2 SQIVND (reference sequence).

This clonotype was counted only a few times. The DNA for the CDR3 is TGTGCCAGCAGCCAAACGATAATCCGGGACAGCGCAAACACTGAAGCTTTCTTT. Translated, it gives CASSQTIIRDSANTEAFF. V usage is TRBV7-8 and J usage is TRBJ1-1; 7 positions agree with TRBD1. Trimming at V came to 5 bases and at J to 2 bases, leaving 17 bases not matched to a gene. From germline, CDR1 is SGHVS and CDR2 FQNEAQ. The CDR3 covers 18 residues.

In this sample, this clonotype turned up a few times. The chain has TRBV6-1 and TRBJ2-3; D is unclear. V was pared by 0 bases and J by 6 bases, with 16 bases between. The CDR3 has 16 residues. Germline V gene lookup returns CDR1 MNHNS and CDR2 SASEGT. The CDR3 here is CASSEAPGSLRDTQYF. The CDR3 bases are TGTGCCAGCAGTGAAGCGCCCGGGTCCCTCCGGGATACGCAGTATTTT.

V and J are TRBV15 and TRBJ2-1; a weak D match, TRBD2 (6 bases). Germline CDR1 and CDR2: LNHNV and YYDKDF (reference sequence). The CDR3 covers 14 residues. Trimming removed 8 bases at V and 1 base at J, with 12 bases between. The CDR3 region has the DNA TGTGCCACCCGACTTAGCGGTTCCTACAATGAGCAGTTCTTC. It translates to CATRLSGSYNEQFF.

This clonotype was observed at least ten times. This chain uses TRBV7-8 with TRBJ2-1; D is unresolved. CDR3 length: 14 amino acids. Germline assignment: CDR1 SGHVS and CDR2 FQNEAQ. The V gene lost 2 bases and the J gene lost 1 base, with 6 bases spanning the gap. The DNA of the CDR3 is TGTGCCAGCAGCTTAAGCGTTTCCTACAATGAGCAGTTCTTC. Translation: CASSLSVSYNEQFF.

The chain recombines TRBV27 with TRBJ2-6; D possibly uses TRBD1 or TRBD2 (6 bases each). V gave up 10 bases and J gave up 3 bases, with 22 bases separating them. Germline V gene lookup returns CDR1 MNHEY and CDR2 SMNVEV (reference sequence). The CDR3 totals 17 residues. CDR3 bases: TGTGCCACCTCGGGGGCGTCTCTAGTCCATGGGGCCAACGTCCTGACTTTC. It codes for CATSGASLVHGANVLTF.

Many counts were recorded for this clonotype. The J gene is TRBJ1-1, the V gene TRBV13; D perhaps matches TRBD1 (6 bases). This CDR3 spans 12 amino acids. Looked up from germline, CDR1 is PRHDT and CDR2 is FYEKMQ (reference sequence). V was shortened by 5 bases and J by 5 bases, with 9 bases between the two germline ends. In DNA form, the CDR3 reads TGTGCCAGCAGCCAACAGGGTACTGAAGCTTTCTTT. Translated: CASSQQGTEAFF.

This clonotype was seen more than once but under ten times. This chain links TRBV7-3 with TRBJ2-1; 9 bases map to TRBD2. The germline V gene encodes CDR1 SGHTA and CDR2 FQGTGA. Trimming at V came to 5 bases and at J to 9 bases, leaving 2 bases not matched to a gene. This CDR3 is built from 12 residues. CDR3 amino acids: CASSPTSGEQFF. CDR3 in DNA: TGTGCCAGCAGCCCGACTAGCGGTGAGCAGTTCTTC.

V usage is TRBV6-1 and J usage is TRBJ2-1; 10 bases fit TRBD1. Germline lookup yields CDR1 MNHNS and CDR2 SASEGT. V dropped 5 bases and J dropped 7; count of bases not matched to a gene: 8. CDR3 length: 15 amino acids. The CDR3 DNA follows: TGTGCCAGCAGTCGGCCCAGACAGGGGGCGAATGAGCAGTTCTTC. It encodes CASSRPRQGANEQFF.

The chain couples TRBV5-5 to TRBJ2-3; D ambiguous. CDR1 SGHKS and CDR2 YYEKEE come from the germline V gene (reference sequence). CDR3 length: 13 residues. V was pared by 0 bases and J by 5 bases, with 7 bases between. In DNA, the CDR3 is TGTGCCAGCAGCTTGGCCGGTCTAGATACGCAGTATTTT. It encodes CASSLAGLDTQYF.

At least ten counts were recorded for this clonotype. CDR3 coding DNA: TGCAGTGCTAGAGGCGGGGCTGGGAACACTGAAGCTTTCTTT. Translated, it gives CSARGGAGNTEAFF. V and J are TRBV20-1 and TRBJ1-1; the D gene is possibly TRBD1 (5 bases). Trimming stripped 1 base from V and 1 base from J, with 10 bases between. This CDR3 spans 14 amino acids. Germline CDR1 reads DFQATT; CDR2 reads SNEGSKA (reference sequence).

Many counts were recorded for this clonotype. V usage is TRBV20-1 and J usage is TRBJ1-2, with 8 nucleotides matching TRBD1. Germline V gives CDR1 DFQATT, CDR2 SNEGSKA (reference sequence). This CDR3 has 17 amino acids. Trimming cost V 3 bases and J 3 bases; bases outside gene matches: 15. The CDR3 loop reads CSASSWSSRGLDYGYTF. The CDR3 DNA sequence: TGCAGTGCTAGCTCGTGGTCGTCCAGGGGGCTTGACTATGGCTACACCTTC.

The chain couples TRBV7-8 to TRBJ2-7, with D perhaps TRBD1 or TRBD2 (6 bases each). The germline V gene encodes CDR1 SGHVS and CDR2 FQNEAQ. The CDR3 runs to 15 residues. Trimming removed 3 bases from V and 7 bases from J, with 19 bases in between. CDR3 residues: CASSLGGHWLWEQYF. The DNA for the CDR3 is TGTGCCAGCAGCTTGGGGGGACATTGGCTTTGGGAGCAGTACTTC.

The V gene is TRBV12-3 or TRBV12-4, the J gene TRBJ2-2; D perhaps matches TRBD1 (5 bases). Trimming left V 3 bases short and J 5 bases short, with 13 bases between. CDR3 length: 15 residues. CDR3 sequence reads: CASSLNPPGTGELFF. The DNA of the CDR3 is TGTGCCAGCAGTTTGAATCCACCAGGGACCGGGGAGCTGTTTTTT.

The chain carries TRBV7-9 and TRBJ2-1; D remains unclear. CDR3 length: 16 residues. Trimming stripped 4 bases from V and 8 bases from J, with 21 bases between. Germline lookup yields CDR1 SEHNR and CDR2 FQNEAQ (reference sequence). CDR3 sequence (DNA): TGTGCCAGCAGCTCCTATTATGTTGGAGCCGGCCATGAGCAGTTCTTC. The encoded protein is CASSSYYVGAGHEQFF.